The present entry profiles one T cell receptor (beta chain) with its context. The antigen is undetermined. This record comes from a study of T cells after yellow fever vaccination. Overall study context: SMART-Seq v4 Ultra Low Input prepared the low-cell-number fractions. Study-wide findings and caveats: It was the secondary response that reached its peak faster, day 5 versus 15, but it was weaker. Subsequent booster samples again held most clones from primary vaccination (less than 98% CD4, approximately 85% CD8).

CDR3 length: 17 residues. The trim removed 0 bases at V and 1 base at J, leaving 9 bases unmatched. Germline V gene sequence: CDR1 KGHSH, CDR2 LQKENI. 5'RACE template switching produced TCR cDNA carrying a universal primer site and UMIs. A single record per CDR3 protein comes from TCRdb applying MiXCR to the 5' RACE reads. Among about 320,000 distinct CDR3 sequences listed, approximately 4% were seen once. V and J are TRBV18 and TRBJ2-7; 7 nucleotides agree with TRBD2. The source material was PBMCs, sampled 15 days after the yellow fever booster vaccination. The sequence derives from a man aged 18 to 30 who received the YFV17D yellow fever vaccine. CDR3 amino acids: CASSPPLGGGASYEQYF. As DNA, the CDR3 is TGTGCCAGCTCACCACCGCTTGGGGGAGGGGCATCCTACGAGCAGTACTTC.